The source of this T cell receptor (beta chain) is a study of technical replicates of blood from a few donors (dated by TCRdb to between 2016 and 2019). Receptor libraries were prepared by the immunoSEQ multiplex PCR assay. TCRdb obtained this table from immuneACCESS and retained in-frame rearrangements with V and J assigned. These tables miss some clones; where compared with another copy, unresolved V genes account for less than half of the shortfall, and the remainder is unexplained. The sample table lists approximately 65,000 clones, more than 75% of them with a count of one. Of the sample, 4.5% to 5.5% is held by the ten largest clones. Spanning cysteine to phenylalanine, the CDR3 consists of 17 amino acids. Only CDR3 DNA remains: 51 bases, in frame from the first base. Trimming leaves V shorter by 3 bases and J shorter by 6 bases, with the junction holding 9 bases beyond the gene matches. The CDR1 and CDR2 encoded by the germline V gene are SGDLS and YYNGEE.

This clone was recorded a few times. Its binding antigen is unknown. No base qualities exist here, and no much larger clone lies one base off it. The V and J segments used are TRBV9 and TRBJ2-1, and TRBD2 matches 13 of the central bases. The sequenced material came from PBMCs. This TCR was sampled from a human donor in good health. Some clones in this sample may be carry-over from other donors' samples. The CDR3 reads CASSDEGLAGFSNEQFF. The DNA is as follows: TGTGCCAGCAGCGATGAGGGACTAGCGGGGTTCTCCAATGAGCAGTTCTTC. When the CDR3 is completed using the reference TRBV9 and TRBJ2-1 genes on either side, the full variable domain is DSGVTQTPKHLITATGQRVTLRCSPRSGDLSVYWYQQSLDQGLQFLIQYYNGEERAKGNILERFSAQQFPDLHSELNLSSLELGDSALYFCASSDEGLAGFSNEQFFGPGTRLTVL.